A single TCR beta chain is shown here with its context. The data were taken from a study of blood T cell repertoires in COVID-19. Study details: Collection of acute and convalescent COVID-19 samples took place in the United States, Italy and Spain. Sources were T cells, B-cell-depleted T cells, or PBMCs; the material itself was cDNA or gDNA.

Looked up from germline, CDR1 is MDHEN and CDR2 is SYDVKM. This CDR3 is 12 amino acids long. V lost 11 bases to trimming and J lost 14 bases, with 19 bases between them. Sequenced by immunoSEQ multiplex PCR; TCRdb stores in-frame clones only, minus some. The sample consists of 35,000 to 45,000 clones, 80% to 90% of them appearing once. The chain links TRBV28 to TRBJ1-6, with no clear D. The origin of this receptor is a man aged 40-50 years with active COVID-19. What was sequenced was peripheral blood. In nucleotides, the CDR3 is TGTGCCGGCGGGGATCTAGAAGCGGCCCTCCACTTT. It encodes CAGGDLEAALHF.